The 16 T cell receptor beta chains given below trace back to one sample, sequenced in a study of cytomegalovirus exposure and HLA in healthy donors. Vbeta (60) and Jbeta (13) primers were used in the PCR. Sequenced by immunoSEQ multiplex PCR; TCRdb stores in-frame clones only, minus some. In total, the table holds approximately 80,000 clones. Sequencing used PBMCs. The source of these receptors is a woman aged 30 to 39 in good health and CMV-seronegative.

The chain is built from TRBV18 and TRBJ2-7; 10 positions match TRBD2. J lost 7 bases, V lost 2 bases, and 8 bases had no gene match. The germline gives CDR1 KGHSH, CDR2 LQKENI. The CDR3 extends over 15 amino acids. The DNA for the CDR3 is TGTGCCAGCTCACCAATCCTAGCGGGAGCGGAGGAGCAGTACTTC. Its protein is CASSPILAGAEEQYF.

The chain uses TRBV6-1 and TRBJ1-5, with TRBD1 matching 11 bases. CDR1 and CDR2 from the germline V gene are MNHNS and SASEGT. V dropped 6 bases and J dropped 7; count of bases not matched to a gene: 8. The CDR3 runs 15 residues. The CDR3 nucleotides read TGTGCCAGCAGCTCTGGACAGGGGGCTAAACAGCCCCAGCATTTT. Protein: CASSSGQGAKQPQHF.

This chain connects TRBV30 to TRBJ2-7; a possible D gene is TRBD2 (5 bases). This CDR3 has 13 residues. The germline CDR1 and CDR2 sequences are GTSNPN and SVGIG (reference sequence). Trimming pared 0 bases from V and 3 bases from J, leaving 9 bases between. The CDR3 protein is CAWSVGRDYEQYF. For the CDR3, the DNA is TGTGCCTGGAGTGTAGGTCGGGACTACGAGCAGTACTTC.

The CDR3 DNA sequence: TGTGCCAGCACCCCTGACAGGGGAACTGAAGCTTTCTTT. As protein: CASTPDRGTEAFF. This sequence joins TRBV5-6 and TRBJ1-1, with TRBD1 matching 8 bases. This CDR3 is built from 13 residues. After removal of 6 bases from V and 5 bases from J, the junction contained 6 bases not matched to a gene. Germline V gene lookup returns CDR1 SGHDT and CDR2 YYEEEE.

V is TRBV15 and J is TRBJ2-1; maybe TRBD2 (6 bases). The CDR3 is 15 amino acids. Trimming removed 0 bases from V and 5 bases from J, with 11 bases in between. In germline, CDR1 is LNHNV, CDR2 YYDKDF (reference sequence). CDR3 in amino acids: CATSREGSGDNEQFF. The CDR3 DNA reads as TGTGCCACCAGCAGAGAGGGTAGCGGAGACAATGAGCAGTTCTTC.

The chain links TRBV7-9 to TRBJ2-1; 11 bases align to TRBD2. Germline CDR1 and CDR2: SEHNR and FQNEAQ (reference sequence). With 2 bases clipped from V and 7 bases from J, the junction kept 7 bases outside the gene matches. The CDR3 is made up of 16 amino acids. CDR3 protein: CASSLTTSGSRNEQFF. In DNA form, the CDR3 reads TGTGCCAGCAGCTTAACTACTAGCGGGAGTAGGAATGAGCAGTTCTTC.

The J gene is TRBJ1-2, the V gene TRBV5-4; TRBD1 might be the D (6 bases). Per the germline V gene, CDR1 is SGHNT and CDR2 is YYREEE (reference sequence). V shed 3 bases and J shed 8 bases, with 14 bases lying between them. This CDR3 is built from 13 residues. DNA of the CDR3: TGTGCCAGCAGCTCAGGACAGCCCCAAGGCTACACCTTC. This encodes CASSSGQPQGYTF. Supplemented by reference TRBV5-4 and TRBJ1-2, the full variable domain reads ETGVTQSPTHLIKTRGQQVTLRCSSQSGHNTVSWYQQALGQGPQFIFQYYREEENGRGNFPPRFSGLQFPNYSSELNVNALELDDSALYLCASSSGQPQGYTFGSGTRLTVV.

The V call is TRBV5-1, the J call TRBJ2-3; 7 nucleotides agree with TRBD1. Germline V CDR1 and CDR2: SGHRS, YFSETQ. Trimming took 0 bases from V and 1 from J; bases not matched to a gene: 2. The CDR3 has 15 amino acids. The CDR3 is CASSLEGAGTDTQYF. The DNA of the CDR3 is TGCGCCAGCAGCTTGGAGGGGGCTGGCACAGATACGCAGTATTTT. Complete variable domain (other parts from reference TRBV5-1 and TRBJ2-3): KAGVTQTPRYLIKTRGQQVTLSCSPISGHRSVSWYQQTPGQGLQFLFEYFSETQRNKGNFPGRFSGRQFSNSRSEMNVSTLELGDSALYLCASSLEGAGTDTQYFGPGTRLTVL.

This chain uses TRBV6-1 with TRBJ2-7; 11 bases are a match to TRBD1. This CDR3 is 15 amino acids long. Losses at the gene ends were 11 bases for V and 4 bases for J; bases not matched to a gene: 13. Looked up from germline, CDR1 is MNHNS and CDR2 is SASEGT. The CDR3 DNA reads as TGTGCCTCCCGGACAGGGGGCGTCCCTTTATACGAGCAGTACTTC. It specifies CASRTGGVPLYEQYF.

The chain links TRBV15 to TRBJ2-7; 7 bases match TRBD1. The V gene's germline CDR1 is LNHNV and CDR2 YYDKDF (reference sequence). Losses at the gene ends were 4 bases for V and 2 bases for J; bases not matched to a gene: 5. The CDR3 totals 14 residues. This CDR3 is CATSISTGPYEQYF. CDR3 nucleotides: TGTGCCACCAGCATATCGACAGGGCCCTACGAGCAGTACTTC. Filled out from reference TRBV15 and TRBJ2-7, the complete variable domain reads DAMVIQNPRYQVTQFGKPVTLSCSQTLNHNVMYWYQQKSSQAPKLLFHYYDKDFNNEADTPDNFQSRRPNTSFCFLDIRSPGLGDTAMYLCATSISTGPYEQYFGPGTRLTVT.

On this clone itself: Other DNA sequences from this sample encode an identical CDR3 as well. The chain joins TRBV15 to TRBJ1-6, with 8 nucleotides matching TRBD1. Germline CDR1 reads LNHNV; CDR2 reads YYDKDF (reference sequence). Germline trimming cut 0 bases from V and 10 bases from J; bases unmatched to any gene: 5. The CDR3 consists of 15 residues. CDR3 protein: CATSRDGQGDSPLHF. DNA of the CDR3: TGTGCCACCAGCAGAGATGGACAGGGCGACTCACCCCTCCACTTT.

This sequence joins TRBV5-1 and TRBJ2-1, with TRBD2 matching over 10 bases. This CDR3 contains 16 residues. V was clipped by 5 bases and J by 3 bases; unmatched bases: 8. Germline V gives CDR1 SGHRS, CDR2 YFSETQ. The CDR3 spells CASRPGTSENYNEQFF. Written as DNA, the CDR3 is TGCGCCAGCAGGCCCGGGACTAGCGAGAACTACAATGAGCAGTTCTTC.

The chain recombines TRBV6-1 with TRBJ1-2, with TRBD1 matching over 7 bases. CDR1 MNHNS and CDR2 SASEGT come from the germline V gene. The CDR3 loop spans 15 amino acids. J was trimmed by 8 bases and V by 3 bases; bases with no gene match: 12. The CDR3 nucleotides read TGTGCCAGCAGTGACCTTGGGTTGACAGGGAACGGCTACACCTTC. Protein: CASSDLGLTGNGYTF.

The gene calls are TRBV15 and TRBJ2-5; TRBD2 is a possible D gene (6 bases). CDR3 length equals 15 residues. CDR1 is LNHNV and CDR2 is YYDKDF in the germline V gene (reference sequence). V was trimmed by 3 bases and J by 4 bases, leaving 15 bases between them. CDR3: CATSSLTSLGETQYF. As DNA, the CDR3 is TGTGCCACCAGCAGCCTTACTAGCTTAGGAGAGACCCAGTACTTC.

The chain links TRBV7-9 to TRBJ2-7, with 7 positions matching TRBD1. CDR1 SEHNR and CDR2 FQNEAQ come from the germline V gene (reference sequence). The junction had 5 bases not matched to a gene; V was cut back by 4 bases and J by 2 bases. There are 14 residues in the CDR3. CDR3 loop: CASSSGQIAYEQYF. The CDR3 nucleotides read TGTGCCAGCAGCTCGGGACAGATCGCCTACGAGCAGTACTTC.

The CDR3 loop reads CASSVLWGESTDTQYF. CDR3 nucleotide sequence: TGTGCCAGCAGCGTGCTCTGGGGGGAAAGCACAGATACGCAGTATTTT. The chain couples TRBV9 to TRBJ2-3; D is possibly TRBD2 (6 bases). In germline, CDR1 is SGDLS, CDR2 YYNGEE. The CDR3 has 16 amino acids. Trimming stripped 2 bases from V and 0 bases from J, with 13 bases between.